This TCR beta chain came from a study of blood T cell repertoires in COVID-19. For the study at large: Whether acute or convalescent, the COVID-19 samples came from the United States, Italy and Spain. The analysed material was cDNA or gDNA that came from T cells, B-cell-depleted T cells, or PBMCs.

V lost 5 bases and J 0 bases, leaving 13 bases between the germline ends. Germline CDR1 is LNHDA and CDR2 is SQIVND (reference sequence). This CDR3 has 15 amino acids. Methods used by the authors: Reference gene primer amplification yielded estimated nucleated cell counts. Assay used: immunoSEQ multiplex PCR; TCRdb lists only in-frame clones, some missing. V, J and clone size were drawn from that table, and D and trimming were deduced from the DNA. The sample shows some 220,000 clones, 70% to 85% of them seen only once. The sequencing sample was made of peripheral blood. This chain uses TRBV19 with TRBJ1-1; TRBD1 might be the D (5 bases). The TCR was taken from a man in his fifties with active or convalescent COVID-19. The CDR3 bases are TGTGCCAGTAGTCTCTATGGGGGGATGAACACTGAAGCTTTCTTT. Its protein product is CASSLYGGMNTEAFF.